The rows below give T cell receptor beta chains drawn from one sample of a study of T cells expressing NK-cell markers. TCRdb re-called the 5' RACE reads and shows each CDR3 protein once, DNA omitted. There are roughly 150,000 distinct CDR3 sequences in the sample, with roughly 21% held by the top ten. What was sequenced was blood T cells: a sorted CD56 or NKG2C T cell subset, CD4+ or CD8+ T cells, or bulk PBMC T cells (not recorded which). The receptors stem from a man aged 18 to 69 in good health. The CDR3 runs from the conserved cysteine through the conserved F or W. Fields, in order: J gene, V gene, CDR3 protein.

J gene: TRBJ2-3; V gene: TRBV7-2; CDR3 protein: CASSPGLAGVADTQYF
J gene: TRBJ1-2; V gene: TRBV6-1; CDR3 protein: CASRQDGYNYGYTF
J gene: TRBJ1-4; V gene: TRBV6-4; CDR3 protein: CASSYLRRPNNEKLFF
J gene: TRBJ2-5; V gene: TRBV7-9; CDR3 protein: CASSESLKETQYF
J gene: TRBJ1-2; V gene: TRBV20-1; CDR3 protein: CSARDPTDYGYTF
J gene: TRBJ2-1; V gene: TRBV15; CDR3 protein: CATSSRLPPMFLAGGDNEQFF
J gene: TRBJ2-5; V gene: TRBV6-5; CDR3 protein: CASSSGTSGGPKYF
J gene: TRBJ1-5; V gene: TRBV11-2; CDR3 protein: CASSLDRPDRGPNSNQPQHF
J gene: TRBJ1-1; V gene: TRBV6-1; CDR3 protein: CASSELDRPGSSEAFF
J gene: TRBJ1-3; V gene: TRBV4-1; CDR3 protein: CASSSSSSGNTIYF
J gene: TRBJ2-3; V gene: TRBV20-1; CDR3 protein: CSANDLRLGSDTQYF
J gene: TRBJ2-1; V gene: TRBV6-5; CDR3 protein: CASSYSLFGGGNEQFF
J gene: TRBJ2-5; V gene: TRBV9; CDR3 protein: CASSHPTSPETQYF
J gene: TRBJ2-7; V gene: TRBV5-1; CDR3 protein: CASSPQGYEQYF
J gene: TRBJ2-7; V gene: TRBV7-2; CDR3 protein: CASSSPGQGAPGQYF
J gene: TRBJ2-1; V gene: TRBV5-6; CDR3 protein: CASGRWARYNEQFF
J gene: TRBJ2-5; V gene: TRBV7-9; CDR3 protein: CASSQGMANQETQYF
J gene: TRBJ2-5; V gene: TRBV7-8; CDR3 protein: CASSEYDREETQYF
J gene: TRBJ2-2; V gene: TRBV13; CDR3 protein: CASSSALGGENTGELFF
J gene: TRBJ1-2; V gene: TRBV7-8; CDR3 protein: CASSLDGRDGYTF
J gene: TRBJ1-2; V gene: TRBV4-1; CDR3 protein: CASSQVGTGETYGYTF
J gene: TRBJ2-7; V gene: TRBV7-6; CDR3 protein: CASSLAGENYYEQYF
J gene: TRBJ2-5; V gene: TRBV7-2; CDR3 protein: CASSFHLLGLAGGETQYF
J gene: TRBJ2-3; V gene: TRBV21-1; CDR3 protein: CASSTRLRDKTDTQYF
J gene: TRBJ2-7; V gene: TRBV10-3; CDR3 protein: CAISAPGSRDEQYF
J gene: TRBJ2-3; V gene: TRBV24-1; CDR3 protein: CATSQIGGSDTQYF
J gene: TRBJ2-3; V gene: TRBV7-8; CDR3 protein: CASSRFLAGEDTQYF
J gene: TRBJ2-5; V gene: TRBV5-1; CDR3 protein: CASSLGTSGGHQETQYF
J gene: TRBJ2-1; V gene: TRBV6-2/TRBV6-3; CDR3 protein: CASSYSHNEQFF